The 28 T cell receptor beta chains below all came from one sample that was sequenced in a study of blood T cell repertoires in COVID-19. Data came from immunoSEQ multiplex PCR; TCRdb stores just in-frame clones and leaves some out. Of around 42,000 clones in the sample, approximately 80% were seen once. What was sequenced was peripheral blood. These receptor sequences come from an older woman with acute or convalescent COVID-19.

The count of this clone is one. The V gene is TRBV20-1, the J gene TRBJ1-2, with D tentatively TRBD1 (5 bases). Looked up from germline, CDR1 is DFQATT and CDR2 is SNEGSKA (reference sequence). The CDR3 has 14 residues. Trimming took off 3 bases at V and 8 bases at J, with 19 bases between the two ends. The CDR3 is CSASLPGVWGGYTF. CDR3 DNA sequence: TGCAGTGCTAGTCTTCCGGGGGTTTGGGGCGGCTACACCTTC.

V gene TRBV6-5 combines with J gene TRBJ2-7; D may be TRBD2 (6 bases). This CDR3 has 15 residues. Germline CDR1 reads MNHEY; CDR2 reads SVGAGI. V was cut by 5 bases and J by 3 bases, with 17 bases left in between. CDR3 residues: CASSRATSTYYEQYF. The CDR3 DNA is TGTGCCAGCAGTCGAGCTACTAGCACCTACTACGAGCAGTACTTC.

The chain employs TRBV6-2 or TRBV6-3 and TRBJ2-7; TRBD1 matches at 11 bases. The CDR3 totals 16 residues. From germline, CDR1 is MNHEY and CDR2 SVGEGT. V trimming: 0 bases; J trimming: 7 bases; junction bases outside the gene matches: 8. The CDR3 DNA sequence: TGTGCCAGCAGTTACTCCGGGACAGGGGGACCGCGGGAGCAGTACTTC. Translated: CASSYSGTGGPREQYF.

The table lists this clone with a count of one. The chain carries TRBV19 and TRBJ1-5, with 10 nucleotides matching TRBD1. The germline CDR1 and CDR2 sequences are LNHDA and SQIVND (reference sequence). Trimming took 5 bases from V and 6 from J; bases not matched to a gene: 4. The CDR3 sequence is 14 residues long. In DNA form, the CDR3 reads TGTGCCAGTAGTCCTCGACAGGGGGCTCAGCCCCAGCATTTT. Its translation is CASSPRQGAQPQHF.

CDR3 residues: CASSLVGGRANEQFF. The CDR3 DNA is TGCGCCAGCAGCTTGGTTGGCGGGAGGGCCAATGAGCAGTTCTTC. The V gene is TRBV5-1, the J gene TRBJ2-1, with 9 bases identical to TRBD2. The CDR3 is made up of 15 amino acids. Germline assignment: CDR1 SGHRS and CDR2 YFSETQ. The trim removed 0 bases at V and 6 bases at J, leaving 4 bases unmatched.

The J gene is TRBJ2-5, the V gene TRBV11-2, with D possibly being TRBD1 (5 bases). Deletions cut 5 bases from V and 5 bases from J, with 15 bases between. This CDR3 contains 14 residues. Per the germline V gene, CDR1 is SGHAT and CDR2 is FQNNGV. The CDR3 loop reads CASSANRFGETQYF. The CDR3 DNA reads as TGTGCCAGCAGCGCAAACAGGTTTGGGGAGACCCAGTACTTC. Full variable domain (remainder filled in from reference TRBV11-2 and TRBJ2-5): EAGVAQSPRYKIIEKRQSVAFWCNPISGHATLYWYQQILGQGPKLLIQFQNNGVVDDSQLPKDRFSAERLKGVDSTLKIQPAKLEDSAVYLCASSANRFGETQYFGPGTRLLVL.

The chain employs TRBV21-1 and TRBJ1-5; TRBD1 is the table's D call and was not checked against the DNA. TRBV21-1 has pseudogene status. This CDR3 is built from 14 residues. The CDR3 loop reads CASSLGQGNQPQHF. The CDR3 DNA reads as TGTGCCAGCAGCCTGGGACAGGGCAATCAGCCCCAGCATTTT.

This sequence joins TRBV28 and TRBJ1-2; D not resolved. Germline V gene sequence: CDR1 MDHEN, CDR2 SYDVKM. CDR3 length equals 13 residues. V lost 1 base to trimming and J lost 6 bases, with 9 bases between them. The CDR3 DNA is TGTGCCAGCAGTTTATTCCACGGGGATGGCTACACCTTC. This sequence encodes CASSLFHGDGYTF.

The rearrangement joins TRBV7-3 to TRBJ2-1, with 11 positions matching TRBD2. The ends lost 5 bases at V and 9 bases at J; junction bases unmatched: 3. This CDR3 region has 13 residues. Germline V gene sequence: CDR1 SGHTA, CDR2 FQGTGA. In DNA form, the CDR3 reads TGTGCCAGCAGCGACGGACTAGCGGGTGAGCAGTTCTTC. Translating gives CASSDGLAGEQFF.

This clone was observed once. The chain combines TRBV28 with TRBJ1-2; D is possibly TRBD1 (6 bases). The CDR3 extends over 14 amino acids. Per the germline V gene, CDR1 is MDHEN and CDR2 is SYDVKM. V shed 6 bases and J shed 3 bases, with 14 bases lying between them. CDR3 nucleotide sequence: TGTGCCAGCAGAAACTACAGGGAAGACTATGGCTACACCTTC. Protein product: CASRNYREDYGYTF.

V is TRBV7-9 and J is TRBJ2-1; TRBD2 agrees at 8 bases. Germline trimming cut 1 base from V and 10 bases from J; bases unmatched to any gene: 6. Per germline, CDR1 SEHNR and CDR2 FQNEAQ (reference sequence). This CDR3 contains 14 residues. CDR3 residues: CASSLGGLAGEQFF. In DNA, the CDR3 is TGTGCCAGCAGCTTAGGAGGACTAGCCGGGGAGCAGTTCTTC.

This clone was seen just once. The rearrangement uses TRBV9 and TRBJ2-1; 8 nucleotides align to TRBD2. V lost 2 bases and J lost 6; bases outside the gene matches: 7. This CDR3 is 15 amino acids long. CDR1 and CDR2 (germline): SGDLS, YYNGEE. The CDR3 DNA reads TGTGCCAGCAGCGTCTCCGGGACTAGGCCCAATGAGCAGTTCTTC. Its translation: CASSVSGTRPNEQFF.

The CDR3, as DNA: TGCGCCAGCAGCTTGGGGATACAGGAGAACTATGGCTACACCTTC. Residues: CASSLGIQENYGYTF. The chain has TRBV5-1 and TRBJ1-2; a weak D match, TRBD1 (5 bases). The CDR3 totals 15 residues. Germline CDR1 reads SGHRS; CDR2 reads YFSETQ. The ends were cut back, 0 bases at V and 2 bases at J, with 11 bases in the middle.

In regard to this clone: The same CDR3 is also encoded by other DNA sequences in this sample. The V and J genes are TRBV5-1 and TRBJ1-3, with D unclear. The CDR3 consists of 14 residues. CDR1 is SGHRS and CDR2 is YFSETQ in the germline V gene. Trimming left V 0 bases short and J 1 base short, with 5 bases between. The CDR3 region is CASSLGASGNTIYF. For the CDR3, the DNA is TGCGCCAGCAGCTTGGGAGCTTCTGGAAACACCATATATTTT.

The chain uses TRBV4-1 and TRBJ1-1; D gene unclear. Trimming shortened V by 2 bases and J by 1 base, and 11 bases separated the two germline ends. Germline V gives CDR1 MGHRA, CDR2 YSYEKL. The CDR3 contains 15 residues. The CDR3 is CASSQPRRGNTEAFF. Written as DNA, the CDR3 is TGCGCCAGCAGCCAACCCCGTCGGGGGAACACTGAAGCTTTCTTT.

The rearrangement links TRBV28 to TRBJ1-2; a possible D gene is TRBD1 (5 bases). In germline, CDR1 is MDHEN, CDR2 SYDVKM. The CDR3 is 15 residues long. V gave up 2 bases and J gave up 4 bases, with 14 bases separating them. The CDR3 DNA sequence: TGTGCCAGCAGTTTAGGACTCTCGGGGGGCTATGGCTACACCTTC. Its protein product is CASSLGLSGGYGYTF.

V gene TRBV28 combines with J gene TRBJ1-1, with D unresolved. Germline V gene data show CDR1 as MDHEN and CDR2 as SYDVKM. The CDR3 length is 14 residues. Trimming left V 2 bases short and J 1 base short, with 8 bases between. CDR3 amino acids: CASSLEDWNTEAFF. The CDR3 bases are TGTGCCAGCAGTTTAGAGGACTGGAACACTGAAGCTTTCTTT.

Here the CDR3 DNA reads TGTGCCAGCAGTTACCAAGACAGGGATCGGAGTGAGCAGTTCTTC. Residues: CASSYQDRDRSEQFF. This chain joins TRBV6-2 or TRBV6-3 and TRBJ2-1, with 7 bases that match TRBD1. J gave up 9 bases and V 2 bases, and 10 bases lay outside the gene matches. The germline V gene encodes CDR1 MNHEY and CDR2 SVGEGT. The length of the CDR3 is 15 residues.

The chain is built from TRBV18 and TRBJ2-2; a weak D match, TRBD1 (5 bases). The CDR3 is 15 amino acids. Germline loops: CDR1 KGHSH, CDR2 LQKENI. V was cut by 6 bases and J by 4 bases, with 15 bases left in between. The CDR3 region is CASSPPDILTGELFF. The CDR3 DNA reads TGTGCCAGCTCGCCGCCGGACATACTCACCGGGGAGCTGTTTTTT.

V is TRBV7-2 and J is TRBJ2-3; 12 bases fit TRBD2. Germline CDR1 reads SGHTA; CDR2 reads FQGNSA. The length of the CDR3 is 18 residues. The V segment lost 8 bases and the J segment 0 bases; nucleotides outside the gene matches: 12. The DNA of the CDR3 is TGTGCCAGCCGGCGGCGGGCTAGCGGGGGGGCAAGCACAGATACGCAGTATTTT. Residues: CASRRRASGGASTDTQYF.

This chain links TRBV6-4 with TRBJ1-5, with 7 bases that match TRBD1. J gave up 2 bases and V 7 bases, and 8 bases lay outside the gene matches. From germline, CDR1 is MRHNA and CDR2 SNTAGT. The CDR3 length is 15 residues. This CDR3 reads CASTLRQGGNQPQHF. Written as DNA, the CDR3 is TGTGCCAGCACTCTCCGACAGGGCGGCAATCAGCCCCAGCATTTT.

This clone has a handful of counts. V usage is TRBV27 and J usage is TRBJ1-3, with unresolved D. The germline V gene has CDR1 MNHEY and CDR2 SMNVEV (reference sequence). Trimming left V 3 bases short and J 0 bases short, with 24 bases between. The CDR3 is made up of 20 amino acids. The CDR3 loop reads CASSFPQTGDQVDSGNTIYF. CDR3 sequence (DNA): TGTGCCAGCAGTTTCCCGCAGACGGGAGATCAGGTTGACTCTGGAAACACCATATATTTT.

The chain couples TRBV24-1 to TRBJ2-3; TRBD2 might be the D (6 bases). Trimming shortened V by 5 bases and J by 1 base, and 9 bases separated the two germline ends. The CDR3 runs to 14 residues. Germline CDR1 reads KGHDR; CDR2 reads SFDVKD. CDR3 region: CATSVSGGTDTQYF. The CDR3 DNA sequence: TGTGCCACCAGTGTTTCGGGGGGCACAGATACGCAGTATTTT.

The CDR3 DNA follows: TGTGCCAGTAGTAAGACAGGGGCAGATACGCAGTATTTT. Its translation: CASSKTGADTQYF. The chain joins TRBV19 to TRBJ2-3; the match to TRBD1 covers 8 bases. In germline, CDR1 is LNHDA, CDR2 SQIVND (reference sequence). The CDR3 is 13 residues long. The J segment lost 4 bases and the V segment lost 4 bases, leaving 1 base of the junction unmatched.

The chain uses TRBV5-1 and TRBJ2-5; D might be TRBD2 (5 bases). The CDR3 length is 14 residues. Germline assignment: CDR1 SGHRS and CDR2 YFSETQ. V lost 0 bases to trimming and J lost 1 base, with 7 bases between them. DNA for the CDR3: TGCGCCAGCAGCTTGGCGGGGATCCAAGAGACCCAGTACTTC. Translated, it gives CASSLAGIQETQYF. Together with reference TRBV5-1 and TRBJ2-5, the CDR3 gives the full variable domain: KAGVTQTPRYLIKTRGQQVTLSCSPISGHRSVSWYQQTPGQGLQFLFEYFSETQRNKGNFPGRFSGRQFSNSRSEMNVSTLELGDSALYLCASSLAGIQETQYFGPGTRLLVL.

The genes are TRBV14 and TRBJ2-6, with a possible D match to TRBD1 (6 bases). In germline, CDR1 is SGHDN, CDR2 FVKESK. There are 15 residues in the CDR3. Trimming took 7 bases from V and 0 from J, leaving 10 bases between them. The CDR3 DNA is TGTGCCAGCACCGAACAGGGCTCTGGGGCCAACGTCCTGACTTTC. Protein product: CASTEQGSGANVLTF.

The chain joins TRBV12-3 or TRBV12-4 to TRBJ2-7; D is possibly TRBD2 (5 bases). The CDR3 extends over 11 amino acids. Trimming took 4 bases from V and 5 from J, leaving 6 bases between them. CDR3 protein: CASSSGNEQYF. For the CDR3, the DNA is TGTGCCAGCAGTTCCGGGAACGAGCAGTACTTC.

The CDR3 here is CASSFDISSYNEQFF. DNA of the CDR3: TGTGCCAGCAGTTTTGACATTTCCTCCTACAATGAGCAGTTCTTC. The V gene is TRBV27, the J gene TRBJ2-1; D is uncertain. The CDR3 totals 15 residues. V gave up 3 bases and J gave up 0 bases, with 9 bases separating them. The germline gives CDR1 MNHEY, CDR2 SMNVEV (reference sequence).